A selection of T cell receptor beta chains follows, all from one sample in a study of T cell responses to AZD1222 COVID-19 vaccine. The assay was immunoSEQ multiplex PCR, and TCRdb's table has in-frame clones only and misses some. The profile shows 160,000 or so clones, about nine tenths of them singletons. The sample was peripheral blood, taken on day 0 of AZD1222 vaccination. The receptors come from an adult in good health. CDR3s leave out the opening cysteine and the closing phenylalanine or tryptophan. D genes are given only for firm matches.

CDR3aa	d_gene	v_gene	j_gene
ASSDIASGYTYEQY	TRBD2	TRBV6-4	TRBJ2-7
ASSPGPGEGYGYT	-	TRBV7-6	TRBJ1-2
ASRITGKANYGYT	-	TRBV6-5	TRBJ1-2
ATSSGTGNAQPQH	TRBD1	TRBV15	TRBJ1-5
ASSEGSISYEQY	-	TRBV25-1	TRBJ2-7
AISEPGLAGSYNEQF	TRBD2	TRBV10-3	TRBJ2-1
ASSSLNGVNEQF	-	TRBV28	TRBJ2-1
ASSTTSAHEQY	TRBD2	TRBV12-3/TRBV12-4	TRBJ2-7
ASSLGPKALDRGQETQY	TRBD1	TRBV7-8	TRBJ2-5
ASKGTRTDTQY	-	TRBV2	TRBJ2-3
ASSINSQETQY	-	TRBV19	TRBJ2-5
ASSLEDSTEAF	-	TRBV5-1	TRBJ1-1
ASSLYVRPQETQY	-	TRBV7-8	TRBJ2-5
ASSSGGHPNTEAF	-	TRBV19	TRBJ1-1
ASSLLGLAGLYNEQF	TRBD2	TRBV5-6	TRBJ2-1
ASSPKLALQGGEQF	-	TRBV3-1/TRBV3-2	TRBJ2-1
ASSFGTAYGYT	TRBD1	TRBV13	TRBJ1-2
ACANTDQPQH	-	TRBV30	TRBJ1-5
ASSPGASGYTDTQY	TRBD2	TRBV4-1	TRBJ2-3
ASRSTREETQY	-	TRBV7-9	TRBJ2-5
ASRPSTGLVNTEAF	TRBD1	TRBV5-1	TRBJ1-1
ASSEDSPYNEQF	-	TRBV2	TRBJ2-1
ASTQGNQPQH	-	TRBV12-3/TRBV12-4	TRBJ1-5
ASSLVGARYYGYT	-	TRBV5-8	TRBJ1-2
ASSLTGGTRSNEQF	TRBD1	TRBV6-5	TRBJ2-1
ASSLTENTEAF	-	TRBV7-9	TRBJ1-1
ASSPVLNYGYT	-	TRBV7-9	TRBJ1-2
ASSLVPGRTDSGNTIY	-	TRBV5-6	TRBJ1-3
ASSHRDRGETQY	TRBD1	TRBV3-1/TRBV3-2	TRBJ2-5
ASSDRRGVEVRQETQY	-	TRBV25-1	TRBJ2-5
ASSLAGAPYEQY	TRBD2	TRBV28	TRBJ2-7
SVVSRAETYEQY	-	TRBV29-1	TRBJ2-7
ASSSTGWNQPQH	TRBD1	TRBV6-2/TRBV6-3	TRBJ1-5
SASSVGRNYGYT	-	TRBV20-1	TRBJ1-2
ASWLTLFPYEQY	-	TRBV27	TRBJ2-7
ASSDKREGDEQF	TRBD2	TRBV6-1	TRBJ2-1
ASLQSSYNEQF	-	TRBV12-5	TRBJ2-1
ASSLGVARNSPLH	-	TRBV27	TRBJ1-6
ASSLTGLTVAF	-	TRBV7-9	TRBJ1-1
ASSSLGGQTLNYGYT	TRBD1	TRBV5-8	TRBJ1-2
ASSLGLETQY	-	TRBV7-9	TRBJ2-5
ASSLWGSQETQY	-	TRBV5-1	TRBJ2-5
ASTPGDGSDEQF	-	TRBV27	TRBJ2-1
ASSYSSGPYEQY	-	TRBV6-2/TRBV6-3	TRBJ2-7
ASSSGLDNEQF	-	TRBV5-6	TRBJ2-1
ASSLGGFEKLF	-	TRBV5-6	TRBJ1-4
ASSQAMGQGVYGYT	TRBD1	TRBV4-1	TRBJ1-2
ASSPEGDTAQPQH	-	TRBV9	TRBJ1-5